Listed below are T cell receptor beta chains from one sample, sequenced in a study of Graves' ophthalmopathy and Graves' hyperthyroidism. One entry per CDR3 protein, called by TCRdb with MiXCR from the multiplex PCR reads. The sample includes 900,000 to 1,200,000 distinct CDR3 sequences, about 35% of them seen just once. Input material: peripheral blood or thyroid tissue (not recorded which). Receptors were obtained from an adult man with Graves' hyperthyroidism. Each CDR3 is given with its conserved first and last residue. Size values are once, few and many counts, or a class for expanded clones, and some rows have none.

clone_size,v_call,cdr3_aa
.,TRBV4-3,CASSPTGNEVQYF
.,TRBV29-1,CSADLPLKGGYTF
many,TRBV20-1,CSARYPSSYEQYF
.,TRBV9,CASSRTSEWGTDTQYF
many,TRBV7-9,CASSSNEGAGQPQHF
many,TRBV2,CASSEGDSPNQPQHF
.,TRBV9,CASSASGGTTDTQYF
many,TRBV12-3/TRBV12-4,CASSPSSGAHEQYF
.,TRBV10-3,CAISDSRRAFF
.,TRBV18,CASSPPERVAETQYF
.,TRBV15,CATSRNPGRGETQYF
few,TRBV12-3/TRBV12-4,CASGGTGGTYEQYF
many,TRBV29-1,CSVAKTGVQETQYF
.,TRBV20-1,CSAKGTGSHQPQHF
few,TRBV29-1,CSVESLAGSRETQYF
.,TRBV29-1,CSVVRDGWGATSSGNTIYF